This T cell receptor beta chain was recovered during a study of neoadjuvant nivolumab and ipilimumab in lung cancer. The V gene lost 0 bases and the J gene lost 10 bases, with 4 bases spanning the gap. The CDR3 sequence is 10 residues long. The germline V gene encodes CDR1 GTSNPN and CDR2 SVGIG (reference sequence). This table comes from immunoSEQ multiplex PCR, and its TCRdb copy is limited to in-frame clones, with some not included. The repertoire includes more than 25,000 clones, 82% of them detected once, and approximately 8.6% sits in the top ten. This chain joins TRBV30 and TRBJ2-1; no clear D gene. The clonotype was recovered from an adult with non-small cell lung cancer. The sample consisted of tumor tissue, taken after neoadjuvant nivolumab, alone or with ipilimumab, at or shortly before surgery. The CDR3 sequence: CAWSVREQFF. Written as DNA, the CDR3 is TGTGCCTGGAGTGTAAGAGAGCAGTTCTTC.